This T cell receptor (beta chain) was found in a study of T-cell memory formation after mild COVID-19. TCRdb ran MiXCR on the 5' RACE reads and lists one entry per CDR3 protein. The table includes tens of thousands of distinct CDR3 sequences, roughly 12% detected once. The CDR3 totals 18 residues. The V gene's germline CDR1 is LGHNA and CDR2 YSLEER. Germline trimming cut 1 base from V and 0 bases from J; bases unmatched to any gene: 3. The source of this sequence is a man younger than 35 who had mild COVID-19 (a few samples of this study predate the infection). Cell type and time point are not known. The V call is TRBV4-3, the J call TRBJ2-6; 10 nucleotides agree with TRBD1. The sequenced sample consisted of PBMCs or a T cell subset sorted from them (not recorded which). Here the CDR3 reads CASSQAGTGVSGANVLTF. CDR3 DNA: TGCGCCAGCAGCCAAGCCGGGACAGGGGTCTCTGGGGCCAACGTCCTGACTTTC.